This T cell receptor beta chain originates from a study of blood T cell repertoires in COVID-19. Study information: The origin of the acute and convalescent COVID-19 samples was the United States, Italy and Spain. T cells, B-cell-depleted T cells, or PBMCs provided the cDNA or gDNA that served as material.

Authors' methods: The authors estimated nucleated cell counts from reference gene primer amplification. Clones were read by immunoSEQ multiplex PCR, and TCRdb kept only the in-frame ones, dropping some. From that table come the V and J calls and clone size; the DNA was used to work out D and trimming. This sample has more than 150,000 clones, with roughly 82% found just once. The CDR3 runs to 17 residues. The germline CDR1 and CDR2 sequences are MDHEN and SYDVKM. The J segment lost 2 bases and the V segment lost 5 bases, leaving 8 bases of the junction unmatched. This TCR was sampled from a woman in her twenties or thirties with acute or convalescent COVID-19. The sequencing input was peripheral blood. The V gene is TRBV28, the J gene TRBJ2-2; 10 nucleotides match TRBD2. CDR3 coding DNA: TGTGCCAGCAGTCTCACCGGACTAGCGGAAAACACCGGGGAGCTGTTTTTT. As protein: CASSLTGLAENTGELFF.